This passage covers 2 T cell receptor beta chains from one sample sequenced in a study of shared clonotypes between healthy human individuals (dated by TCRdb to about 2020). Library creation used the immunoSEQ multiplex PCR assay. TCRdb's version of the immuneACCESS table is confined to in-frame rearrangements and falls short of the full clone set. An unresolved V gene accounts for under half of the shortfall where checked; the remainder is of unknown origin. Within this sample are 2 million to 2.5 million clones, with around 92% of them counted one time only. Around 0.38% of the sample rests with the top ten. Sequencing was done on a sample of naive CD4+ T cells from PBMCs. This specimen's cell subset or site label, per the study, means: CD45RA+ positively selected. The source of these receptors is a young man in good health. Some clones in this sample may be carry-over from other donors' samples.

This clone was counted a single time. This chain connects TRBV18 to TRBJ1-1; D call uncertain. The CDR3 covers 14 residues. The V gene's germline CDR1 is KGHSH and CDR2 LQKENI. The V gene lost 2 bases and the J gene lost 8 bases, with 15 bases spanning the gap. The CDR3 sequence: CASSPGVGLQEAFF. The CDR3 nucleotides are TGTGCCAGCTCACCAGGAGTAGGGCTCCAAGAAGCTTTCTTT.

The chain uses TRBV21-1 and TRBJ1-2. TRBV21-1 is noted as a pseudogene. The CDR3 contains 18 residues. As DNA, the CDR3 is TGTGCCAGCAGCTCAACCACCACCCCGGGACTCTTGGCCGGGGGCTACACCTTC. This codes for CASSSTTTPGLLAGGYTF.